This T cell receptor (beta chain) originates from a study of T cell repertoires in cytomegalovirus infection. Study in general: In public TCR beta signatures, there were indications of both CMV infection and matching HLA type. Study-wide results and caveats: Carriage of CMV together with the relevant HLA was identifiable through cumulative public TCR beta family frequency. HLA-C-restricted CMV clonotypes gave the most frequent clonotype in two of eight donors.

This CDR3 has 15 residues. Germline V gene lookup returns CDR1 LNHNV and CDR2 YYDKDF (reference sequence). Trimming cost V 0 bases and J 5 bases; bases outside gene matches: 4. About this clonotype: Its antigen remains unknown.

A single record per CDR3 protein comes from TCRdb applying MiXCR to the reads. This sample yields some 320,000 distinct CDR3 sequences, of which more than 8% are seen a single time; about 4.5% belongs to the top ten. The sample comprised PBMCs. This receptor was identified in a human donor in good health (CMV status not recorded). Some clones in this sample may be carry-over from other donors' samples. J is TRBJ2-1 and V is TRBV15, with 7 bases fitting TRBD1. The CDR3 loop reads CATSRDVTGHNEQFF. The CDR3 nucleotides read TGTGCCACCAGCAGAGATGTGACAGGGCACAATGAGCAGTTCTTC.